The 6 T cell receptor beta chains reported below all come from one sample, sequenced in a study of CD8 T cells in Susac syndrome. RNA was extracted with the RNeasy kit, and a quantity of roughly 0.45 to 1 ug was reverse transcribed using random hexamers. TCRdb called the immunoSEQ multiplex PCR reads again in MiXCR, with one record for every CDR3 protein. This table holds tens of thousands of distinct CDR3 sequences, 96% found once. Material for sequencing was CD4+ T cells from PBMCs. These TCRs come from a human donor with multiple sclerosis.

This chain joins TRBV27 and TRBJ1-5; D unclear. Trimming removed 5 bases from V and 6 bases from J, with 11 bases in between. Looked up from germline, CDR1 is MNHEY and CDR2 is SMNVEV (reference sequence). The CDR3 totals 13 residues. CDR3 nucleotides: TGTGCCAGCAGTCCCCCCGCCGGTCAGCCCCAGCATTTT. It codes for CASSPPAGQPQHF.

The V call is TRBV18, the J call TRBJ1-5; 10 nucleotides line up with TRBD1. Germline loops: CDR1 KGHSH, CDR2 LQKENI. Unmatched junction bases numbered 4, after V lost 6 bases and J lost 2 bases. This CDR3 region has 15 residues. CDR3 loop: CASSRDRGGNQPQHF. The CDR3 DNA follows: TGTGCCAGCTCTCGGGACAGGGGAGGCAATCAGCCCCAGCATTTT.

Points on this clonotype: The junction departs from germline at one end; a sequencing error may be responsible. The chain uses TRBV7-3 and TRBJ2-1; D is possibly TRBD1 or TRBD2 (5 bases each). The CDR3 covers 16 residues. Per the germline V gene, CDR1 is SGHTA and CDR2 is FQGTGA. CDR3 DNA: TGTGCCAGCAGCTTAAGTTCGGGGCCCCCGGGCAATGAGCGGTTCTTC. This sequence encodes CASSLSSGPPGNERFF.

The chain links TRBV5-1 to TRBJ2-6; D remains ambiguous. This CDR3 spans 15 amino acids. Trimming pared 6 bases from V and 1 base from J, leaving 11 bases between. Germline V CDR1 and CDR2: SGHRS, YFSETQ. The CDR3 DNA sequence: TGCGCCAGCACCTTAGGGATTTCTGGGGCCAACGTCCTGACTTTC. It translates to CASTLGISGANVLTF.

CDR3 sequence: CASSFQVTDTQYF. The CDR3 DNA is TGTGCCAGCAGCTTCCAAGTCACAGATACGCAGTATTTT. The chain links TRBV7-2 to TRBJ2-3; D not certain. The CDR3 loop spans 13 amino acids. Germline values: CDR1 SGHTA, CDR2 FQGNSA. Between the trimmed V and J ends, which lost 3 bases and 2 bases, there was a span of 6 bases.

The rearrangement joins TRBV7-2 to TRBJ2-7, with D maybe TRBD1 (5 bases). The CDR3 covers 13 residues. Per the germline V gene, CDR1 is SGHTA and CDR2 is FQGNSA. The V end lost 2 bases, the J end lost 6 bases, and 11 bases lay between the germline ends. The CDR3 protein is CASSLNPGLEQYF. Here the CDR3 DNA reads TGTGCCAGCAGCTTAAACCCAGGGCTCGAGCAGTACTTC.